These 3 T cell receptor beta chains were all obtained from the same sample, sequenced in a study of PD-1 blockade in classical Hodgkin lymphoma. Profiling relied on immunoSEQ multiplex PCR, and the TCRdb table lists in-frame clones only, not all of them. The data contain some 22,000 clones, 70% to 75% of them seen just once; the ten biggest clones take up less than 20%. Time point indicated: cycle 4 day 1 (C4D1), after 6 weeks of nivolumab. Every one of the patients relapsed after autologous stem cell transplantation (brentuximab vedotin exposure was variable). The sample consisted of peripheral blood mononuclear cells (PBMCs), taken before the fourth cycle of nivolumab. Receptor source: a human donor with classical Hodgkin lymphoma.

This rearrangement joins TRBV5-6 to TRBJ1-2; 8 nucleotides match TRBD1. J was trimmed by 2 bases and V by 1 base; bases with no gene match: 1. The CDR3 is 14 residues long. Per germline, CDR1 SGHDT and CDR2 YYEEEE. The CDR3 DNA reads as TGTGCCAGCAGCTTGCCAGGGGGCAACTATGGCTACACCTTC. The encoded protein is CASSLPGGNYGYTF.

The V gene is TRBV6-5, the J gene TRBJ2-5, with 12 bases that match TRBD2. The DNA matches TRBJ2-7 better at its end, which makes the J call doubtful. This CDR3 spans 14 amino acids. Germline V CDR1 and CDR2: MNHEY, SVGAGI. The CDR3, as DNA: TGTGCCAGCAAGCTAGCGGGAGGGCCCTACGAGCAGTACTTC. The encoded protein is CASKLAGGPYEQYF.

The chain carries TRBV6-6 and TRBJ1-1; TRBD1 is a possible D gene (6 bases). The CDR3 contains 14 residues. Trimming stripped 6 bases from V and 5 bases from J, with 16 bases between. Germline V gene sequence: CDR1 MNHNY, CDR2 SVGAGI (reference sequence). Here the CDR3 DNA reads TGTGCCAGCAGGCAACAGGGAGGAGGGACTGAAGCTTTCTTT. This sequence encodes CASRQQGGGTEAFF.